This T cell receptor (beta chain) came from a study of blood T cell repertoires in COVID-19. Study background: The study drew acute and convalescent COVID-19 samples from the United States, Italy and Spain. Sources were T cells, B-cell-depleted T cells, or PBMCs; the material itself was cDNA or gDNA.

The V end was cut by 6 bases, the J end by 3 bases, with 18 bases between. Per germline, CDR1 MNHEY and CDR2 SVGEGT. This CDR3 has 15 residues. In the study's own analysis: Estimation of nucleated cell counts was performed using reference gene primer amplification. Profiled with immunoSEQ multiplex PCR; TCRdb holds only in-frame clones, not every one. The DNA gave D and trimming, while V, J and clone size come from that table. Among around 75,000 clones listed, 88% were seen once. The clonotype originates from a human donor in a cohort sampled during active COVID-19. The sample comprised peripheral blood. The chain uses TRBV6-2 or TRBV6-3 and TRBJ2-7; the D gene is possibly TRBD2 (5 bases). CDR3 DNA sequence: TGTGCCAGCAGCTCCACTAGTTCGGGTCTCTACGAGCAGTACTTC. Translated: CASSSTSSGLYEQYF.